This T cell receptor (beta chain) was observed in a study of cytomegalovirus exposure and HLA in healthy donors. Study observations and caveats: Rates of TCR association differed by HLA locus in a later analysis, with DRB1 highest and HLA-C lowest.

The PCR had 60 Vbeta and 13 Jbeta primers. Clones were sequenced by immunoSEQ multiplex PCR, and TCRdb holds only the in-frame ones, with some missing. The data hold roughly 76,000 clones, with 86% observed a single time. CDR3 length: 17 amino acids. J lost 8 bases, V lost 2 bases, and 14 bases had no gene match. Germline V lookup: CDR1 KGHSH, CDR2 LQKENI. Details on this clone: Antigen unknown.

This receptor was identified in a woman younger than 45 in good health and CMV-seronegative. Sequencing was performed on PBMCs. V gene TRBV18 combines with J gene TRBJ1-4, with 7 bases fitting TRBD1. The CDR3 protein is CASSPTSQGRRGEKLFF. As DNA, the CDR3 is TGTGCCAGCTCACCAACGTCACAGGGGCGACGTGGCGAAAAACTGTTTTTT. The entire variable domain, with the rest obtained from reference TRBV18 and TRBJ1-4, is as follows: NAGVMQNPRHLVRRRGQEARLRCSPMKGHSHVYWYRQLPEEGLKFMVYLQKENIIDESGMPKERFSAEFPKEGPSILRIQQVVRGDSAAYFCASSPTSQGRRGEKLFFGSGTQLSVL.